The clone carrying this T cell receptor (beta chain) has at least ten counts. The antigen is undetermined. The record originates from a study of CD8+CD57+ T cells in acquired aplastic anemia. Background on the study: Sorted CD4+ and CD8+ cells gave a mean 3.2 ug DNA, range about 0.19 to 27.4 ug.

By flow cytometry, patients selected for sequencing had shown an expansion of CD8+CD57+ cells. Severe acquired aplastic anemia was present in all patients. Profiling that covered TCR beta VDJ and CDR3 relied on genomic DNA as its template. Via MiXCR, TCRdb re-called the reads, giving one row per CDR3 protein. The repertoire holds about 160,000 distinct CDR3 sequences, around 50% seen once, with roughly 3.1% in the top ten. Regarding the study as a whole: Roughly 30 sequences, all CD8+ CDR3, were shared between patients and controls.

After removal of 2 bases from V and 0 bases from J, the junction contained 4 bases not matched to a gene. Germline V gives CDR1 LNHDA, CDR2 SQIVND (reference sequence). CDR3 size: 16 residues. The sequence derives from a human donor with aplastic anemia. The chain is built from TRBV19 and TRBJ2-1, with 7 bases lining up with TRBD1. What was sequenced was sorted CD4+, CD8+, or CD8+CD57+ T cells (not recorded which) from PBMCs. The DNA for the CDR3 is TGTGCCAGTAGTATAAAGGGACAGAGCTCCTACAATGAGCAGTTCTTC. Translating gives CASSIKGQSSYNEQFF.